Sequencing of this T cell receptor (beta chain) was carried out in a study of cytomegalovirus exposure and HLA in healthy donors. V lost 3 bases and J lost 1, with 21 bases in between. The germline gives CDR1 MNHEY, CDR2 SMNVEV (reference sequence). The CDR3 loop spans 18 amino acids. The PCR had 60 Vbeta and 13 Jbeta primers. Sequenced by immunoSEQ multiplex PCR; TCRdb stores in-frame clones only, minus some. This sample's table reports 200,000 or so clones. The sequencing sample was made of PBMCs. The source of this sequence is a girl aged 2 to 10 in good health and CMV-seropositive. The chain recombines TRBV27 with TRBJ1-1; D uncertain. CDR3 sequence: CASSFTFTGRAKNTEAFF. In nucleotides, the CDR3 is TGTGCCAGCAGTTTCACCTTCACGGGGAGGGCCAAGAACACTGAAGCTTTCTTT.